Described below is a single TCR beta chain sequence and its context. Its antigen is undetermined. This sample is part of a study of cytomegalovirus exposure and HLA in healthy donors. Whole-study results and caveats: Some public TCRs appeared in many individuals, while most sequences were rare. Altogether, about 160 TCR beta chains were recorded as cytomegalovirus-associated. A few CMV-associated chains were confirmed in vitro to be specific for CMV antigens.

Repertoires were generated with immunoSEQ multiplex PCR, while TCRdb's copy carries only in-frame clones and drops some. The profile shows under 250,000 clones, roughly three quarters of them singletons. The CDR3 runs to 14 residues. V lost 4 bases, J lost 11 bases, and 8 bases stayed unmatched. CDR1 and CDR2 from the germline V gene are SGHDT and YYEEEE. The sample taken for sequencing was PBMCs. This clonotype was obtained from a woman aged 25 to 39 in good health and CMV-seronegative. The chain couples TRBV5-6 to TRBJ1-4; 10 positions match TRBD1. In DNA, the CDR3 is TGTGCCAGCAGCCTTAGGACAGGGGGTTGGAAACTGTTTTTT. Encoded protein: CASSLRTGGWKLFF.